A single sample is the source of the 14 T cell receptor beta chains below, sequenced in a study of OX40 agonist ivuxolimab in advanced cancers. The assay was immunoSEQ multiplex PCR, and TCRdb's table has in-frame clones only and misses some. The sample lists 35,000 or so clones, around 80% seen once, with roughly 18% in the top ten. This sample comprised CD4+ or CD8+ T cells sorted from blood, obtained in a trial of the OX40 agonist ivuxolimab. These receptors were obtained from an adult with an advanced solid tumor such as melanoma, head and neck, liver or kidney cancer.

This sequence joins TRBV28 and TRBJ1-1, with TRBD1 matching over 10 bases. The ends lost 2 bases at V and 3 bases at J; junction bases unmatched: 0. Germline CDR1 and CDR2: MDHEN and SYDVKM. The CDR3 consists of 14 residues. The CDR3, as DNA: TGTGCCAGCAGTTTAGGGACAGGGGACACTGAAGCTTTCTTT. Translation gives CASSLGTGDTEAFF.

The chain has TRBV5-4 and TRBJ1-1, with a weak D call TRBD1 (5 bases). The ends were cut back, 4 bases at V and 4 bases at J, with 20 bases in the middle. CDR1 is SGHNT and CDR2 is YYREEE in the germline V gene (reference sequence). This CDR3 is built from 16 residues. The CDR3 DNA sequence: TGTGCCAGCAGCCTTTTAGGGGCCCCCGGGGGCACTGAAGCTTTCTTT. Translating gives CASSLLGAPGGTEAFF.

The chain carries TRBV29-1 and TRBJ1-1, with D tentatively TRBD1 (6 bases). CDR1 SQVTM and CDR2 ANQGSEA come from the germline V gene. Deletions cut 4 bases from V and 8 bases from J, with 11 bases between. CDR3 length: 11 amino acids. The CDR3 DNA follows: TGCAGCGTTGGGAGGGGGACAGAAGCTTTCTTT. Protein sequence: CSVGRGTEAFF.

This chain uses TRBV7-9 with TRBJ2-1; D unresolved. V was trimmed by 5 bases and J by 5 bases, leaving 13 bases between them. The length of the CDR3 is 14 residues. Germline V CDR1 and CDR2: SEHNR, FQNEAQ (reference sequence). CDR3 coding DNA: TGTGCCAGCAGCACCGGTGCCTTCGACAATGAGCAGTTCTTC. Amino acids: CASSTGAFDNEQFF.

The table lists this clone with a few counts. The chain uses TRBV2 and TRBJ1-2, with unresolved D. Germline V gene lookup returns CDR1 SNHLY and CDR2 FYNNEI. The CDR3 is 14 residues long. V gave up 8 bases and J gave up 5 bases, with 18 bases separating them. The CDR3 here is CASRTPAEYYGYTF. DNA for the CDR3: TGTGCCAGCCGAACCCCAGCAGAGTATTATGGCTACACCTTC.

The V gene is TRBV9, the J gene TRBJ2-3; maybe TRBD1 (6 bases). From germline, CDR1 is SGDLS and CDR2 YYNGEE. With 3 bases removed from V and 0 bases from J, the gap between germline ends came to 17 bases. This CDR3 has 17 residues. The CDR3 region is CASSGVARGVSTDTQYF. DNA for the CDR3: TGTGCCAGCAGCGGAGTGGCCAGGGGCGTAAGCACAGATACGCAGTATTTT.

The V call is TRBV15, the J call TRBJ2-1; TRBD1 or TRBD2 may be the D gene (5 bases each). The V gene's germline CDR1 is LNHNV and CDR2 YYDKDF (reference sequence). This CDR3 contains 15 residues. V was cut by 3 bases and J by 0 bases, with 9 bases left in between. The DNA for the CDR3 is TGTGCCACCAGCAGGGGGGTAAGCTCCTACAATGAGCAGTTCTTC. This codes for CATSRGVSSYNEQFF. Together with reference TRBV15 and TRBJ2-1, the CDR3 gives the full variable domain: DAMVIQNPRYQVTQFGKPVTLSCSQTLNHNVMYWYQQKSSQAPKLLFHYYDKDFNNEADTPDNFQSRRPNTSFCFLDIRSPGLGDTAMYLCATSRGVSSYNEQFFGPGTRLTVL.

The J gene is TRBJ1-1, the V gene TRBV5-1; the match to TRBD1 covers 7 bases. V dropped 5 bases and J dropped 0; count of bases not matched to a gene: 4. The germline gives CDR1 SGHRS, CDR2 YFSETQ. The CDR3 has 14 amino acids. The CDR3 here is CASSTTGMNTEAFF. For the CDR3, the DNA is TGCGCCAGCAGTACGACAGGGATGAACACTGAAGCTTTCTTT. Combining the CDR3 with reference TRBV5-1 and TRBJ1-1 gives the whole variable domain KAGVTQTPRYLIKTRGQQVTLSCSPISGHRSVSWYQQTPGQGLQFLFEYFSETQRNKGNFPGRFSGRQFSNSRSEMNVSTLELGDSALYLCASSTTGMNTEAFFGQGTRLTVV.

This chain links TRBV28 with TRBJ1-1; 7 bases fit TRBD1. The germline gives CDR1 MDHEN, CDR2 SYDVKM. V dropped 2 bases and J dropped 0; count of bases not matched to a gene: 6. This CDR3 is 16 amino acids long. The CDR3: CASSLGQGVLNTEAFF. The CDR3 DNA sequence: TGTGCCAGCAGTTTAGGGCAGGGGGTTTTGAACACTGAAGCTTTCTTT.

The chain links TRBV5-6 to TRBJ1-2; tentatively, D is TRBD1 (5 bases). Germline values: CDR1 SGHDT, CDR2 YYEEEE. Trimming pared 4 bases from V and 0 bases from J, leaving 7 bases between. The CDR3 sequence is 13 residues long. The CDR3 DNA reads TGTGCCAGCAGCCCAGGGCCTAACTATGGCTACACCTTC. It codes for CASSPGPNYGYTF.

The chain recombines TRBV5-6 with TRBJ2-7; D uncertain. The CDR3 extends over 12 amino acids. Germline V gene lookup returns CDR1 SGHDT and CDR2 YYEEEE. The V gene lost 0 bases and the J gene lost 5 bases, with 6 bases spanning the gap. This CDR3 is CASSLGPDEQYF. In DNA form, the CDR3 reads TGTGCCAGCAGCTTGGGGCCAGACGAGCAGTACTTC.

This chain connects TRBV28 to TRBJ1-2; 7 bases fit TRBD1. The CDR3 loop spans 13 amino acids. Per germline, CDR1 MDHEN and CDR2 SYDVKM. Trimming took 6 bases from V and 8 from J; bases not matched to a gene: 9. In nucleotides, the CDR3 is TGTGCCAGCAGCACACAGGGGATCGGCGGCTACACCTTC. This encodes CASSTQGIGGYTF.

J is TRBJ2-7 and V is TRBV6-6; TRBD2 matches at 8 bases. The CDR3 is 12 residues long. Per germline, CDR1 MNHNY and CDR2 SVGAGI (reference sequence). V shed 2 bases, J shed 7 bases, and the junction held 1 base outside the gene matches. The CDR3 DNA reads as TGTGCCAGCAGTTACGCTAGCGGGGAGCAGTACTTC. This codes for CASSYASGEQYF.

V and J are TRBV5-6 and TRBJ2-7; D gene ambiguous. Germline CDR1 and CDR2: SGHDT and YYEEEE. V gave up 2 bases and J gave up 1 base, with 1 base separating them. The CDR3 has 11 amino acids. The CDR3 DNA reads as TGTGCCAGCAGCTTTTCCTACGAGCAGTACTTC. This gives the protein CASSFSYEQYF.